A selection of T cell receptor beta chains follows, all from one sample in a study of blood T cell repertoires in COVID-19. Some clones are missing from TCRdb's copy, which holds only in-frame ones; the method was immunoSEQ multiplex PCR. The data hold under 200,000 clones, with 65% to 85% observed a single time. The sample was peripheral blood. These receptors all come from an older woman with acute or convalescent COVID-19. Both conserved end residues are part of each CDR3. D genes are given only for firm matches. Part of the rows lack a size; the others show once, few, many or a class for expanded clones.

j_call,clone_size,d_call,v_call,cdr3_nt,cdr3_aa
TRBJ2-3,-,TRBD1,TRBV24-1,TGTGCCACCACTGAGGGGGCTGCAGATACGCAGTATTTT,CATTEGAADTQYF
TRBJ2-7,-,-,TRBV7-9,TGTGCCAGCACCACGGGGGACGAGTACGAGCAGTACTTC,CASTTGDEYEQYF
TRBJ1-4,-,-,TRBV4-1,TGCGCCAGCAGCCCCACCGGAAGGGGATCAACTAATGAAAAACTGTTTTTT,CASSPTGRGSTNEKLFF
TRBJ1-1,-,-,TRBV19,TGTGCCAGTAGTATATGGGAGGGGGAGAAAGCTTTCTTT,CASSIWEGEKAFF
TRBJ2-5,-,-,TRBV19,TGTGCCAGTAGATATTTGGAGACCCAGTACTTC,CASRYLETQYF
TRBJ1-5,-,TRBD1,TRBV15,TGTGCCACCAGCGTACGACAGGGGTTGAGCAGCAATCAGCCCCAGCATTTT,CATSVRQGLSSNQPQHF
TRBJ1-1,-,-,TRBV7-9,TGTGCCAGCAGCTTAGCCTTGAACACTGAAGCTTTCTTT,CASSLALNTEAFF
TRBJ1-3,-,-,TRBV4-3,TGCGCCAGCAGCCAATCCTCTCCCCGGGACACCATATATTTT,CASSQSSPRDTIYF
TRBJ1-1,-,-,TRBV7-8,TGTGCCAGCAGCTTAGTGGCAGTTATGAACACTGAAGCTTTCTTT,CASSLVAVMNTEAFF
TRBJ1-2,-,TRBD1,TRBV28,TGTGCCAGCAGTTTCCCCGGGACAGGGGGCGCGCACTATGGCTACACCTTC,CASSFPGTGGAHYGYTF
TRBJ1-3,-,TRBD1,TRBV7-8,TGTGCCAGCAGCCACGGATGGACAGGGAGATTTGGAAACACCATATATTTT,CASSHGWTGRFGNTIYF
TRBJ1-2,once,-,TRBV5-1,TGCGCCAGCAGCTTGTCAGGCGGGTTCTATGGCTACACCTTC,CASSLSGGFYGYTF
TRBJ2-2,-,-,TRBV3-1/TRBV3-2,TGTGCCAGCAGGCCTATAGGGGGGAACACCGGGGAGCTGTTTTTT,CASRPIGGNTGELFF
TRBJ2-1,few,TRBD2,TRBV19,TGTGCCTCCCAGGCGGGGGGCTCTAATGAGCAGTTCTTC,CASQAGGSNEQFF
TRBJ1-4,once,-,TRBV5-1,TGCGCCAGCAGCCCAGGACAGATACTGGATGAAAAACTGTTTTTT,CASSPGQILDEKLFF
TRBJ2-1,-,TRBD2,TRBV12-5,TGTGCTAGTGGTTTGGTAGCGGGGGGTAACAATGAGCAGTTCTTC,CASGLVAGGNNEQFF
TRBJ2-5,-,-,TRBV6-4,TGTGCCAGCAGTGAAGGATCAGGAGGGCTTGAGACCCAGTACTTC,CASSEGSGGLETQYF
TRBJ1-6,once,-,TRBV5-1,TGCGCCCGCACCGCCGGGGGGGGTGCCTATAATTCACCCCTCCACTTT,CARTAGGGAYNSPLHF
TRBJ1-2,-,-,TRBV6-5,TGTGCCAGCAGTTACTCGATGGAGGGTGGCTATGGCTACACCTTC,CASSYSMEGGYGYTF
TRBJ1-1,-,-,TRBV7-2,TGTGCCAGCAGCTTAGAAACGGACAGCCTTGTGACGGACACTGAAGCTTTCTTT,CASSLETDSLVTDTEAFF
TRBJ1-6,-,-,TRBV28,TGTGCCAGCAGTTTAATAACAGGGCAGGGCTCCTATAATTCACCCCTCCACTTT,CASSLITGQGSYNSPLHF
TRBJ2-5,-,TRBD2,TRBV7-2,TGTGCCAGCAGCCCTAGCGGCTACCCCGAAGAGACCCAGTACTTC,CASSPSGYPEETQYF
TRBJ2-1,few,-,TRBV7-2,TGTGCCAGCAGCTGGCCGGGACTTTTCAATGAGCAGTTCTTC,CASSWPGLFNEQFF
TRBJ2-7,-,-,TRBV19,TGTGCCAGTAGTATCTGGTCGGAGTCCGAGCAGTACTTC,CASSIWSESEQYF
TRBJ1-2,-,-,TRBV6-2/TRBV6-3,TGTGCCAGCAGTACTGGTTGGGCAAATGGCTACACCTTC,CASSTGWANGYTF
TRBJ1-1,-,TRBD1,TRBV18,TGTGCCAGCTCACCCTCTTGGGTGACCGGGACAGACAATGAAGCTTTCTTT,CASSPSWVTGTDNEAFF
TRBJ2-7,-,TRBD1,TRBV2,TGTGCCAGCACCAGGGGGCCGAGGGAGCAGTACTTC,CASTRGPREQYF
TRBJ2-3,-,-,TRBV5-5,TGTGCCAGCAGCTTGGGTATTAGCACAGATACGCAGTATTTT,CASSLGISTDTQYF
TRBJ1-5,-,-,TRBV11-2,TGTGCCAGCAGCCGCGATCCAGGAGGGCGTCAGCCCCAGCATTTT,CASSRDPGGRQPQHF